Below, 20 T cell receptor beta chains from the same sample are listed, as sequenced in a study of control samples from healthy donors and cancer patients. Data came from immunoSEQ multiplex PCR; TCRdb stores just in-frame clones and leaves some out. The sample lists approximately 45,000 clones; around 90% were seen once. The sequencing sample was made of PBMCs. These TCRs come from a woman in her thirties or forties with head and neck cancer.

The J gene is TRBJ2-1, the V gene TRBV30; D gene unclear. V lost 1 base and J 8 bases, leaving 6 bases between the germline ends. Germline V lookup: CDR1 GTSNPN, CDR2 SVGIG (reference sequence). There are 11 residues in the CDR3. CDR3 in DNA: TGTGCCTGGAGTGATGGGCATGAGCAGTTCTTC. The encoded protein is CAWSDGHEQFF.

This chain's CDR3 is CASRGGSSYEQYF. The CDR3, as DNA: TGCGCCAGCAGGGGGGGGAGCTCCTACGAGCAGTACTTC. The genes are TRBV10-2 and TRBJ2-7; 7 bases fit TRBD2. CDR3 size: 13 residues. Trimming at V came to 6 bases and at J to 0 bases, leaving 2 bases not matched to a gene. Germline CDR1 reads WSHSY; CDR2 reads SAAADI.

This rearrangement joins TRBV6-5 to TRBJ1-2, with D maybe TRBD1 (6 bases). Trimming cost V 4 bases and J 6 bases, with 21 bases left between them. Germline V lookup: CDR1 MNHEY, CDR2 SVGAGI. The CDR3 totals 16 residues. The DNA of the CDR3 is TGTGCCAGCAGTTCCTCTCCCTGGACAGTCGAGAATGGCTACACCTTC. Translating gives CASSSSPWTVENGYTF.

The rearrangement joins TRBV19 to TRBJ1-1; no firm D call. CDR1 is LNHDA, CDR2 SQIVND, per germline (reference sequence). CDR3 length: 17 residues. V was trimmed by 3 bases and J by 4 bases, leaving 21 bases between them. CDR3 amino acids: CASSIVSGNRWATEAFF. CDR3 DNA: TGTGCCAGTAGTATTGTCTCAGGCAACCGATGGGCCACTGAAGCTTTCTTT.

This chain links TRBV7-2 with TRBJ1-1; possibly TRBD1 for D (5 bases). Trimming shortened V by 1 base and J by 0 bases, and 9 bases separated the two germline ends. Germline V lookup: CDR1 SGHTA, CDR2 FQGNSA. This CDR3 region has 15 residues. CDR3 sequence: CASSLEGSMNTEAFF. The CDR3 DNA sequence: TGTGCCAGCAGCTTAGAGGGGTCCATGAACACTGAAGCTTTCTTT.

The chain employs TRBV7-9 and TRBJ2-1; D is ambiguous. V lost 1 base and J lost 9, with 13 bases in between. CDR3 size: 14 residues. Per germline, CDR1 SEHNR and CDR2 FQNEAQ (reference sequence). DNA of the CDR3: TGTGCCAGCAGCTTAGAATTAGCTTCGGGTGAGCAGTTCTTC. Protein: CASSLELASGEQFF.

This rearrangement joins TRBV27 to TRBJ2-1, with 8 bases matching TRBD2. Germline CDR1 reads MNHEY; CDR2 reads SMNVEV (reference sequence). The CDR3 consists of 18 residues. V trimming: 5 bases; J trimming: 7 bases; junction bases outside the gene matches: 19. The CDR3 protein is CASSTHLTLERGRNEQFF. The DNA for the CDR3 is TGTGCCAGCAGTACCCACCTGACCCTAGAGCGGGGGAGAAATGAGCAGTTCTTC.

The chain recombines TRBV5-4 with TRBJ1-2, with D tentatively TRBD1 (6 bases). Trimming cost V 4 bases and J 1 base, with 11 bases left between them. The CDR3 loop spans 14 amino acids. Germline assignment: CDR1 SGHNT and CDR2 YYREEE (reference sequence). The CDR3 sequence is CASSQDRVNYGYTF. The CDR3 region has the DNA TGTGCCAGCAGCCAGGACAGAGTTAACTATGGCTACACCTTC.

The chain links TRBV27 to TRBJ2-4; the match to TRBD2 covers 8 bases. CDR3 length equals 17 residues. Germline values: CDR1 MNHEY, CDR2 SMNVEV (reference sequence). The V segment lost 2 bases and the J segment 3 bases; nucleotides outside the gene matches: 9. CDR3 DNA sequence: TGTGCCAGCAGTTTAAGGTGGGGCGGGAGGTTCAAAAACATTCAGTACTTC. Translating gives CASSLRWGGRFKNIQYF.

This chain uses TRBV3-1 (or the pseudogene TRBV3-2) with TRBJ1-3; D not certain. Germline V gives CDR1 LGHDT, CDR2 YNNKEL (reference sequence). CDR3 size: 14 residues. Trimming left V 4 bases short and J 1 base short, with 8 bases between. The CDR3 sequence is CASSLTGSGNTIYF. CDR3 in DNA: TGTGCCAGCAGCCTCACGGGATCTGGAAACACCATATATTTT.

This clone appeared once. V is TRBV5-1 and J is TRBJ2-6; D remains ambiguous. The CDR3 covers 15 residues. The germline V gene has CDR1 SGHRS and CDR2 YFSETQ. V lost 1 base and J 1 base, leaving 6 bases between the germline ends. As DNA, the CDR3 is TGCGCCAGCAGCTTGACGTTTTCTGGGGCCAACGTCCTGACTTTC. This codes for CASSLTFSGANVLTF.

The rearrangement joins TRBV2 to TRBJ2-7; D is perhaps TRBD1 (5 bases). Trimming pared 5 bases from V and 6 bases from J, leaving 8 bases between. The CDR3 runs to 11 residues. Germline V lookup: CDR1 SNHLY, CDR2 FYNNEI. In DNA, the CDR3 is TGTGCCAGCAGTAAGACAGCCGAGCAGTACTTC. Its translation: CASSKTAEQYF.

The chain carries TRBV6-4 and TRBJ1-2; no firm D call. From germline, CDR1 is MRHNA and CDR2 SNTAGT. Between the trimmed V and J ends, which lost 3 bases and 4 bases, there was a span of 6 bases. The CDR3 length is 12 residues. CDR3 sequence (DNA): TGTGCCAGCAGTGATAGCTCCTATGGCTACACCTTC. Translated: CASSDSSYGYTF.

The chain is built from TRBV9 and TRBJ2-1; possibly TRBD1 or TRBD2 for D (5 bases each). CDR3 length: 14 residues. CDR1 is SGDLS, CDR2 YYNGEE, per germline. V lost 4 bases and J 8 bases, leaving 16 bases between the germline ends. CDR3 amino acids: CASSPDPGRDEQFF. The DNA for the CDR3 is TGTGCCAGCAGCCCGGACCCGGGACGGGATGAGCAGTTCTTC.

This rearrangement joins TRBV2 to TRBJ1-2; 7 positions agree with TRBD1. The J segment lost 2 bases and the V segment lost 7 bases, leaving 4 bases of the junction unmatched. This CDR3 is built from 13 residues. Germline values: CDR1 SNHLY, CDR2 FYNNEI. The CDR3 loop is CASNRDRNYGYTF. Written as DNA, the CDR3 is TGTGCCAGCAACCGGGACAGAAACTATGGCTACACCTTC.

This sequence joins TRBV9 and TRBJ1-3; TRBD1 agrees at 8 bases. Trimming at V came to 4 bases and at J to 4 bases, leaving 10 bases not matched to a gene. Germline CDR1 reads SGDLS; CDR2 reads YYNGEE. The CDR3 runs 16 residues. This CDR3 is CASSTGTGIVGNTIYF. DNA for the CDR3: TGTGCCAGCAGCACCGGGACAGGTATTGTCGGAAACACCATATATTTT.

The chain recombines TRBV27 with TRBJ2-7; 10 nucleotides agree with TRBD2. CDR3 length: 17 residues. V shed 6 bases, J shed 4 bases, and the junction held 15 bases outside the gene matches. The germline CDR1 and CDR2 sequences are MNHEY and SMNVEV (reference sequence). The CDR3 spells CASSPRGGTSVVYEQYF. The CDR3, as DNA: TGTGCCAGCAGCCCGCGCGGCGGGACTAGCGTGGTGTACGAGCAGTACTTC.

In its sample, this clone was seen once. CDR3 protein: CAIRPGLAGVNEQFF. In DNA form, the CDR3 reads TGTGCCATCAGGCCGGGACTAGCGGGAGTTAATGAGCAGTTCTTC. The J gene is TRBJ2-1, the V gene TRBV10-3, with 14 bases matching TRBD2. Germline lookup yields CDR1 ENHRY and CDR2 SYGVKD. The CDR3 runs 15 residues. J was trimmed by 7 bases and V by 6 bases; bases with no gene match: 5.

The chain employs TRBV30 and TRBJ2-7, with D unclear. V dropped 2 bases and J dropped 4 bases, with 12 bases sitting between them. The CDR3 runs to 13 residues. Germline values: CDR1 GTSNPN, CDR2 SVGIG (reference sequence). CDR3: CAWSSGTGYEQYF. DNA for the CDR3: TGTGCCTGGAGTTCCGGAACGGGTTACGAGCAGTACTTC.

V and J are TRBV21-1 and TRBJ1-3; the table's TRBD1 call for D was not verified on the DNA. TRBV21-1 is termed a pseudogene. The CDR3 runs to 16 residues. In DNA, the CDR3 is TGTGCCAGCAGCAGAACAGGGGCCCGCTCTGGAAACACCATATATTTT. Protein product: CASSRTGARSGNTIYF.